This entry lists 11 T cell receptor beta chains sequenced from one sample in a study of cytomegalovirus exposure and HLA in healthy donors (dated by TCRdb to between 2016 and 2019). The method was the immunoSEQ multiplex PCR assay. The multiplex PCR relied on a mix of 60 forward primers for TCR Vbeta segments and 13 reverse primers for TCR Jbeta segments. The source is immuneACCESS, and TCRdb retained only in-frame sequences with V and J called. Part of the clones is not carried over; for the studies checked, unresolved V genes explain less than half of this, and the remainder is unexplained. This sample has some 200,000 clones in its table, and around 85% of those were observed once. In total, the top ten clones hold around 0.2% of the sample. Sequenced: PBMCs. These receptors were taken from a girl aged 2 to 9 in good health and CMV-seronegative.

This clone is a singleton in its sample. CDR3 sequence reads: CTSSRRCSSAWYF. The CDR3 bases are TGCACCAGCAGCCGGCGGTGTAGTTCGGCGTGGTATTTT. This sequence joins TRBV1 and TRBJ2-3; the D call of TRBD2 is as the table states it, not checked on the DNA. TRBV1 is deemed a pseudogene. The CDR3 has 13 residues.

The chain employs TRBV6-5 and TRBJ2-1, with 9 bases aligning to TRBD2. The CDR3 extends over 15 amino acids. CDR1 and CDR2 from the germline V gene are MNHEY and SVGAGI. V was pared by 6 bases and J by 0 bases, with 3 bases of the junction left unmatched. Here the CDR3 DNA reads TGTGCCAGCAGCCAAGCGGGAGGCTCCTACAATGAGCAGTTCTTC. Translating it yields CASSQAGGSYNEQFF.

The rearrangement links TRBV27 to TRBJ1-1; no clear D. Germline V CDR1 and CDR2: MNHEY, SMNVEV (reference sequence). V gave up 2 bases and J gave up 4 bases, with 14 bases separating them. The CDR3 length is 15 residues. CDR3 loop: CASSLKNPLSTEAFF. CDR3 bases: TGTGCCAGCAGTTTAAAGAATCCCCTATCCACTGAAGCTTTCTTT.

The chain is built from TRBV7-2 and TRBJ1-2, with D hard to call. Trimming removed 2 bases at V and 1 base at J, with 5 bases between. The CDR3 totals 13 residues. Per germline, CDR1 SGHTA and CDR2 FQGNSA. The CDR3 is CASSLISNYGYTF. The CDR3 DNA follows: TGTGCCAGCAGCTTAATCAGTAACTATGGCTACACCTTC.

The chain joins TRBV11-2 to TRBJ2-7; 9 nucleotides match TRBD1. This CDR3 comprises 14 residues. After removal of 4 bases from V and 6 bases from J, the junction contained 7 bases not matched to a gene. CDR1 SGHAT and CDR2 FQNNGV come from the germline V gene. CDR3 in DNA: TGTGCCAGCAGCTCAAACAGGGGGCGACCCGAGCAGTACTTC. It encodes CASSSNRGRPEQYF.

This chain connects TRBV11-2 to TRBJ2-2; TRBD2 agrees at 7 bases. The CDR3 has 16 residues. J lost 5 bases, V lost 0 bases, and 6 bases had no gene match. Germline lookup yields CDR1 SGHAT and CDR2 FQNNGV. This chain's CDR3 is CASSLDTGGVTGELFF. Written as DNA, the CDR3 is TGTGCCAGCAGCTTAGACACGGGAGGCGTAACCGGGGAGCTGTTTTTT.

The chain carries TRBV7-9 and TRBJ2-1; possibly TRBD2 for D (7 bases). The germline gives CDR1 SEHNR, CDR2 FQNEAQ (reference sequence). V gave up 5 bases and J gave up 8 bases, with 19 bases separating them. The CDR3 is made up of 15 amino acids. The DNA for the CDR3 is TGTGCCAGCAGCCCCAGAGCGGGGAGGGGGGATGAGCAGTTCTTC. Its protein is CASSPRAGRGDEQFF.

The CDR3 DNA follows: TGTGCCAGCTCACCGTACACTTATTGGCAGGGGGACCCAGATACGCAGTATTTT. Translating it yields CASSPYTYWQGDPDTQYF. The chain is built from TRBV18 and TRBJ2-3, with TRBD1 matching over 7 bases. This CDR3 contains 18 residues. Looked up from germline, CDR1 is KGHSH and CDR2 is LQKENI. Trimming cost V 3 bases and J 4 bases; bases outside gene matches: 16.

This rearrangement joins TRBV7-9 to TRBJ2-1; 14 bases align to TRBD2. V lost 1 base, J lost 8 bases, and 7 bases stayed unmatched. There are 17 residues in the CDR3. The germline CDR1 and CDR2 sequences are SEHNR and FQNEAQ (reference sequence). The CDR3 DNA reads TGTGCCAGCAGCTTAGGTGGGACTAGCGGGAGTGAGGATGAGCAGTTCTTC. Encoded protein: CASSLGGTSGSEDEQFF.

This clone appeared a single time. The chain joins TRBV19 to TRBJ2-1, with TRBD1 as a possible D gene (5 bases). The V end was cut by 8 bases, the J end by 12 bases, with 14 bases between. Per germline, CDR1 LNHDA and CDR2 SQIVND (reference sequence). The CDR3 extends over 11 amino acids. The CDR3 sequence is CASAQELVQFF. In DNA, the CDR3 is TGTGCCAGTGCACAGGAATTGGTGCAGTTCTTC.

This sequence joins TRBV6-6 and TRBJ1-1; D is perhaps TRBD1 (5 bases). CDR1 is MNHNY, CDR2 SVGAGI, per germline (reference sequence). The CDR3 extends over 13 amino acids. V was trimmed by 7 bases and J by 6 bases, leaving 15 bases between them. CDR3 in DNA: TGTGCCAGCACCGCAACGGGGGTGGCTGAAGCTTTCTTT. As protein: CASTATGVAEAFF.